This TCR beta chain appears in the sequencing data of a study of blood T cell repertoires in COVID-19. Study-wide background: Sites across the United States, Italy and Spain contributed samples from acute and convalescent COVID-19. From T cells, B-cell-depleted T cells, or PBMCs came the material, which was cDNA or gDNA.

The CDR3 totals 14 residues. V gave up 3 bases and J gave up 1 base, with 11 bases separating them. In germline, CDR1 is GTSNPN, CDR2 SVGIG (reference sequence). Authors' analysis steps: Reference gene primer amplification gave nucleated cell count estimates. Here immunoSEQ multiplex PCR was the method, and the copy in TCRdb shows in-frame clones only, minus some. V and J calls and clone size are as listed in that table; D and trimming were resolved from the DNA. The sample yields about 78,000 clones, 86% seen once. The TCR was taken from a man aged 50 to 60 with active or convalescent COVID-19. The chain couples TRBV30 to TRBJ2-3; D remains ambiguous. Sample: peripheral blood. The CDR3, as DNA: TGTGCCTGGAGCCGGTTTGAACGCACAGATACGCAGTATTTT. Translation: CAWSRFERTDTQYF.